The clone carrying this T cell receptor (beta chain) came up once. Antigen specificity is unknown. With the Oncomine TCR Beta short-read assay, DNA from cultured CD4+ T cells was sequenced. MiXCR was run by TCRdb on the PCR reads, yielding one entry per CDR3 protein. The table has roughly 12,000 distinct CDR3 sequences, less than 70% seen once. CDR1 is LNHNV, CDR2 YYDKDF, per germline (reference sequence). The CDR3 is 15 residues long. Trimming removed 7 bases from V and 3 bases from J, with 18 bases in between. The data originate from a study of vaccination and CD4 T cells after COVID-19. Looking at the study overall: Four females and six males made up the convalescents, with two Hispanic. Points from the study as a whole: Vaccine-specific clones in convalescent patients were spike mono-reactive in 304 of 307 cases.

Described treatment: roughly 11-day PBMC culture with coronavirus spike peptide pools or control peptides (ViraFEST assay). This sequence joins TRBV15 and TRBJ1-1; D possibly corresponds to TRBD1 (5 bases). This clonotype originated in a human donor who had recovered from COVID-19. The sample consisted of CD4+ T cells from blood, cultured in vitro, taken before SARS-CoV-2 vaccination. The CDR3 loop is CATNEGWEGHTEAFF. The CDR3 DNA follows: TGTGCCACCAATGAGGGTTGGGAGGGGCACACTGAAGCTTTCTTT.